One TCR beta chain is described in this entry. The antigen it binds to is not known. No much larger clone is present one base from it, and per-base qualities are unavailable. Receptors were amplified or captured by the immunoSEQ multiplex PCR assay. DNA from the cultured, isolated CD4+ T cells was subjected to TCR beta CDR3 sequencing. As for the original processing: Non-productive TCR sequences were discarded, and reads were trimmed to the CDR3 region, with only CDR3s of 7 or more amino acids retained. Antigen-specific clonotypes were identified using the MANAFEST web app by comparison of expansion in peptide wells against reference cultures. Positive clones required FDR<0.05 expansion versus reference and all other wells, odds ratio above 5, and frequency above 0.1% in two replicate wells. A clonotype was called cross-reactive if it was significantly expanded both in SARS-CoV-2 spike wells and in at least one common cold coronavirus spike condition. CDR3 similarity was assessed by Levenshtein distance with the stringdist R package, and unrooted trees were built with ape in R 3.6.1. TCRdb mirrors the immuneACCESS table, restricted to in-frame sequences. Some clones are absent from its copies; in checked studies, under half trace to an unresolved V gene, and the reason for the others is unknown. The V and J calls and clone size are taken from that table; D and trimming were inferred from the DNA. Counted in this sample were about 55,000 clones; about two thirds of them appeared once. The top ten constitute around 19% of the sample.

In the ViraFEST assay, PBMC were stimulated with viral peptide pools, and TCR sequencing was then used to find antigen-specific CD4+ T cell clonotypes based on their expansion. After less than 13 days of culture, CD4+ T cells were isolated with the EasySep CD4+ T cell isolation kit. None of the healthy vaccine recipients had a prior SARS-CoV-2 infection, which was confirmed by nucleocapsid antibody tests that came back negative both before and after vaccination. Roughly 2.1 million PBMC per well were cultured in IMDM with about 4.6% human AB serum, 8.5 to 10 IU/ml IL-2 and gentamicin, plus 10 ug/ml peptides. Half of the culture medium was replaced with fresh IL-2-containing medium on days 3 and 7. Unless noted otherwise, every peptide stimulation condition was cultured in triplicate wells. PBMC were separated from whole blood using Ficoll-Paque Plus gradient centrifugation and were then either cryopreserved at -140C or used fresh. The overlapping peptide pools covered the spike proteins of SARS-CoV-2 as well as those of the common cold coronaviruses HCoV-NL63, HCoV-OC43 and HCoV-229E. Genomic DNA was extracted from cultured CD4+ T cells with the QIAamp micro DNA kit.

The data stem from a study of vaccination effects on CD4 cells after COVID-19 (dated by TCRdb to between 2022 and 2023). Turning to the overall study: Two doses of either the BNT162b2 or the mRNA-1273 mRNA SARS-CoV-2 vaccine were administered to participants. SARS-CoV-2 spike-specific CD4+ TCR repertoires from before and after mRNA vaccination were compared in COVID-19 convalescent patients and in infection-naive vaccine recipients. The Oncomine TCR Beta short-read assay on an Illumina iSeq 100 was used to sequence cultures from other donors in the study. Altogether, 10 COVID-19 convalescent patients and 4 SARS-CoV-2-naive healthy vaccine recipients made up the full study.

On the study overall, not on this receptor specifically: At late post-vaccination timepoints, both infection-induced and vaccine-induced clones showed marked clonal contraction, consistent with waning T cell responses. In healthy vaccine recipients, vaccine-induced clones were almost all SARS-CoV-2 mono-reactive, with only 1 of 255 being cross-reactive with common cold coronaviruses. Only a small number of convalescent patients were included, and no early post-infection timepoints were available, which limited the study.

The CDR3 sequence holds 15 residues, the cysteine and phenylalanine included. The entry retains the CDR3 DNA only, 45 bases that are in frame from base 1. V is cut by 7 bases and J by 4 bases, and the space between the germline ends is 19 bases. CDR1 and CDR2 are drawn from the germline V gene: SQVTM, ANQGSEA. The clonotype originates from a human donor who received a COVID-19 vaccine. This specimen was CD4+ T cells from PBMCs cultured with SARS-CoV-2 spike peptides, taken before COVID-19 vaccination. Per the publication, the cell subset or site label means: SARS-CoV-2 spike overlapping peptide pool stimulation. The V gene is TRBV29-1 and the J gene is TRBJ2-2; the D element might be TRBD1 or TRBD2, as each aligns at 5 bases. CDR3 reads: CSARGGTMATGELFF. At the DNA level, the sequence is TGCAGCGCCCGGGGTGGGACGATGGCCACCGGGGAGCTGTTTTTT.